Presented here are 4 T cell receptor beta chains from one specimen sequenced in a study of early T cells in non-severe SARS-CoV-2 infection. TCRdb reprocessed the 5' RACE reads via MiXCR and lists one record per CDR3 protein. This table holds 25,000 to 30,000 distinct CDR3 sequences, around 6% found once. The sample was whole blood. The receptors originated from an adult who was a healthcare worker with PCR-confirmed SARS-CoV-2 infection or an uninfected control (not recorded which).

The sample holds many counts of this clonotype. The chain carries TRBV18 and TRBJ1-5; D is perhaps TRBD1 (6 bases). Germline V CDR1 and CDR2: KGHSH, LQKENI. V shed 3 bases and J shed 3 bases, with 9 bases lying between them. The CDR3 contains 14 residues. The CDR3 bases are TGTGCCAGCTCACCGGACAGAAACAATCAGCCCCAGCATTTT. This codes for CASSPDRNNQPQHF.

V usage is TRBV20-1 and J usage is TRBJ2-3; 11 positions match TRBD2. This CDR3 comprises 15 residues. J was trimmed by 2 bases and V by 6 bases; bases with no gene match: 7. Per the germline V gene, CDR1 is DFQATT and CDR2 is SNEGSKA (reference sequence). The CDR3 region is CSAITSGGYTDTQYF. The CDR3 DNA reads TGCAGTGCCATTACTAGCGGGGGTTACACAGATACGCAGTATTTT.

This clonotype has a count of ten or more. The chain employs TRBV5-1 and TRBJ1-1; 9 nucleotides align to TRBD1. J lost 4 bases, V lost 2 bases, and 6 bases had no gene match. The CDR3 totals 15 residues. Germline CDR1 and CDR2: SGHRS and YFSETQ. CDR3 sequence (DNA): TGCGCCAGCAGCTTACTCACAGGGGGCCTCACTGAAGCTTTCTTT. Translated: CASSLLTGGLTEAFF.

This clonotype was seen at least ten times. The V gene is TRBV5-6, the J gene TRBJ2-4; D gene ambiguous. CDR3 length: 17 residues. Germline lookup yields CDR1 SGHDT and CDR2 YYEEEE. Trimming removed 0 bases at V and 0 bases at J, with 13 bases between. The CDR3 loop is CASSLAYGVLAKNIQYF. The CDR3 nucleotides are TGTGCCAGCAGCTTGGCGTACGGTGTTCTAGCCAAAAACATTCAGTACTTC.